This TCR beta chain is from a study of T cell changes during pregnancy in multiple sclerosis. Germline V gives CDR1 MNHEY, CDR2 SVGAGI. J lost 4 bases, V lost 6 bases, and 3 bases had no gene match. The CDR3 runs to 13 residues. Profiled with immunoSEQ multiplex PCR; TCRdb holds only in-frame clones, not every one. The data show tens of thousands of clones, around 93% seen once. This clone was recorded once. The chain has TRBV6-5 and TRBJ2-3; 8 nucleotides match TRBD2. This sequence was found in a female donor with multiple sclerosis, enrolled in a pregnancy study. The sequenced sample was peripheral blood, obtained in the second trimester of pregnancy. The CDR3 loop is CASRPSGSDTQYF. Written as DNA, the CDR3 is TGTGCCAGCAGGCCTAGCGGGTCAGATACGCAGTATTTT.